The 28 T cell receptor beta chains below all came from one sample that was sequenced in a study of blood T cell repertoires in COVID-19. Clones were sequenced by immunoSEQ multiplex PCR, and TCRdb holds only the in-frame ones, with some missing. The sample has about 250,000 clones; roughly 90% are singletons. Sequenced material: PBMCs or T cells enriched from blood (not recorded which). The receptor set was obtained from a woman aged 45-60 years who had recovered from COVID-19.

This sequence joins TRBV19 and TRBJ2-2, with 7 bases aligning to TRBD1. CDR1 and CDR2 from the germline V gene are LNHDA and SQIVND (reference sequence). Trimming removed 3 bases from V and 2 bases from J; junction bases left unmatched: 6. The CDR3 spans 16 residues. The CDR3 loop reads CASSMRGQRNTGELFF. In DNA, the CDR3 is TGTGCCAGTAGTATGAGGGGACAGAGAAACACCGGGGAGCTGTTTTTT. Based on the CDR3 plus reference TRBV19 and TRBJ2-2, the full variable domain is DGGITQSPKYLFRKEGQNVTLSCEQNLNHDAMYWYRQDPGQGLRLIYYSQIVNDFQKGDIAEGYSVSREKKESFPLTVTSAQKNPTAFYLCASSMRGQRNTGELFFGEGSRLTVL.

J is TRBJ2-1 and V is TRBV10-2, with 9 bases that match TRBD2. In germline, CDR1 is WSHSY, CDR2 SAAADI. The J segment lost 6 bases and the V segment lost 8 bases, leaving 11 bases of the junction unmatched. The CDR3 totals 15 residues. CDR3 DNA: TGCGCCAGCCGGATACCGGGACTAGCCGGCAATGAGCAGTTCTTC. Translation gives CASRIPGLAGNEQFF.

The chain recombines TRBV29-1 with TRBJ1-4; D call uncertain. The V gene lost 6 bases and the J gene lost 8 bases, with 22 bases spanning the gap. The CDR3 covers 15 residues. Germline CDR1 is SQVTM and CDR2 is ANQGSEA. CDR3 residues: CSVPSDGEGSEKLFF. The CDR3 DNA follows: TGCAGCGTCCCCAGTGATGGGGAGGGAAGCGAAAAACTGTTTTTT.

The J gene is TRBJ1-2, the V gene TRBV3-1 (or the pseudogene TRBV3-2); tentatively, D is TRBD1 (6 bases). The V gene lost 3 bases and the J gene lost 3 bases, with 17 bases spanning the gap. CDR3 length: 16 amino acids. Looked up from germline, CDR1 is LGHDT and CDR2 is YNNKEL (reference sequence). The CDR3 DNA sequence: TGTGCCAGCAGCCAGGCCCTGGGACAAAGGGACTATGGCTACACCTTC. Encoded protein: CASSQALGQRDYGYTF.

The chain combines TRBV7-8 with TRBJ2-2, with D unclear. Trimming cost V 3 bases and J 1 base, with 9 bases left between them. The CDR3 has 15 amino acids. CDR1 is SGHVS and CDR2 is FQNEAQ in the germline V gene. This CDR3 is CASSFERLNTGELFF. The DNA of the CDR3 is TGTGCCAGCAGCTTTGAGCGCTTGAACACCGGGGAGCTGTTTTTT.

The chain carries TRBV3-1 (or the pseudogene TRBV3-2) and TRBJ1-3; 9 bases are shared with TRBD1. This CDR3 spans 17 amino acids. Trimming took 4 bases from V and 0 from J; bases not matched to a gene: 7. Germline V gene sequence: CDR1 LGHDT, CDR2 YNNKEL (reference sequence). The CDR3 sequence: CASSRGQGFNSGNTIYF. The CDR3 region has the DNA TGTGCCAGCAGCCGGGGACAGGGCTTCAACTCTGGAAACACCATATATTTT.

J is TRBJ2-7 and V is TRBV4-3; the match to TRBD2 covers 14 bases. Per germline, CDR1 LGHNA and CDR2 YSLEER. The CDR3 is 17 residues long. V gave up 1 base and J gave up 5 bases; unmatched junction bases: 7. The CDR3 DNA follows: TGCGCCAGCAGCCAAGTTTTTGGACTAGCGGGAGGAGACGAGCAGTACTTC. This translates into CASSQVFGLAGGDEQYF.

This CDR3 reads CASGTQGQRPLLGSPLHF. The DNA of the CDR3 is TGTGCTAGTGGTACACAGGGACAGCGTCCTCTATTAGGTTCACCCCTCCACTTT. The chain carries TRBV12-5 and TRBJ1-6; the match to TRBD1 covers 7 bases. Trimming removed 5 bases from V and 9 bases from J; junction bases left unmatched: 19. The CDR3 contains 18 residues. Looked up from germline, CDR1 is LGHNT and CDR2 is FRNRAP. The complete variable domain, with remaining parts taken from reference TRBV12-5 and TRBJ1-6, reads DARVTQTPRHKVTEMGQEVTMRCQPILGHNTVFWYRQTMMQGLELLAYFRNRAPLDDSGMPKDRFSAEMPDATLATLKIQPSEPRDSAVYFCASGTQGQRPLLGSPLHFGNGTRLTVT.

The V gene is TRBV12-1, the J gene TRBJ1-1; the table's D call of TRBD1 was not tested on the DNA. TRBV12-1 is noted as a pseudogene. The CDR3 is 15 residues long. DNA for the CDR3: TGTGCCAGCAGTCCTTTTAGGACAGGGTCCACTGAAGCTTTCTTT. It translates to CASSPFRTGSTEAFF.

The CDR3: CASSEKPGTLNGYTF. For the CDR3, the DNA is TGTGCCAGCAGTGAAAAGCCCGGGACACTTAACGGCTACACCTTC. This rearrangement joins TRBV2 to TRBJ1-2; D possibly corresponds to TRBD1 (6 bases). Trimming shortened V by 2 bases and J by 8 bases, and 18 bases separated the two germline ends. The CDR3 is made up of 15 amino acids. Germline CDR1 is SNHLY and CDR2 is FYNNEI. The variable domain in full, with the rest retrieved from reference TRBV2 and TRBJ1-2, is EPEVTQTPSHQVTQMGQEVILRCVPISNHLYFYWYRQILGQKVEFLVSFYNNEISEKSEIFDDQFSVERPDGSNFTLKIRSTKLEDSAMYFCASSEKPGTLNGYTFGSGTRLTVV.

V usage is TRBV19 and J usage is TRBJ1-1, with 9 bases lining up with TRBD1. CDR3 size: 15 residues. The trim removed 4 bases at V and 5 bases at J, leaving 8 bases unmatched. The germline V gene encodes CDR1 LNHDA and CDR2 SQIVND (reference sequence). The CDR3 loop is CASSTTQGARTEAFF. CDR3 nucleotides: TGTGCCAGTAGTACGACACAGGGGGCGCGAACTGAAGCTTTCTTT. Based on the CDR3 plus reference TRBV19 and TRBJ1-1, the full variable domain is DGGITQSPKYLFRKEGQNVTLSCEQNLNHDAMYWYRQDPGQGLRLIYYSQIVNDFQKGDIAEGYSVSREKKESFPLTVTSAQKNPTAFYLCASSTTQGARTEAFFGQGTRLTVV.

V usage is TRBV3-1 (or the pseudogene TRBV3-2) and J usage is TRBJ2-1; 11 bases agree with TRBD2. CDR1 is LGHDT, CDR2 YNNKEL, per germline (reference sequence). The CDR3 runs to 17 residues. V was pared by 5 bases and J by 7 bases, with 13 bases of the junction left unmatched. CDR3 region: CASSDGTSGSLGNEQFF. The CDR3 bases are TGTGCCAGCAGCGACGGGACTAGCGGATCCCTCGGGAATGAGCAGTTCTTC.

The genes are TRBV7-9 and TRBJ1-5; 7 positions match TRBD1. CDR1 and CDR2 from the germline V gene are SEHNR and FQNEAQ (reference sequence). The CDR3 runs 14 residues. The junction had 3 bases not matched to a gene; V was cut back by 1 base and J by 6 bases. The CDR3, as DNA: TGTGCCAGCAGCTTAGGGGCAGGGGGTCAGCCCCAGCATTTT. Translating it yields CASSLGAGGQPQHF.

This sequence joins TRBV9 and TRBJ2-5; 12 bases match TRBD2. Germline-derived CDR1 and CDR2 are SGDLS and YYNGEE. The CDR3 has 18 amino acids. Trimming removed 4 bases from V and 2 bases from J; junction bases left unmatched: 12. CDR3: CASSTHPGTSGFQETQYF. The CDR3 DNA reads as TGTGCCAGCAGCACGCACCCGGGGACTAGCGGGTTTCAAGAGACCCAGTACTTC.

The chain links TRBV3-1 (or the pseudogene TRBV3-2) to TRBJ1-6; D is unclear. The ends were cut back, 6 bases at V and 7 bases at J, with 7 bases in the middle. The CDR3 sequence is 12 residues long. Per germline, CDR1 LGHDT and CDR2 YNNKEL (reference sequence). The CDR3 nucleotides are TGTGCCAGCAGGAGGAAAAATTCACCCCTCCACTTT. Protein product: CASRRKNSPLHF.

The V call is TRBV7-8, the J call TRBJ1-4; TRBD1 agrees at 7 bases. Germline loops: CDR1 SGHVS, CDR2 FQNEAQ. The trim removed 4 bases at V and 9 bases at J, leaving 11 bases unmatched. CDR3 length equals 15 residues. CDR3 sequence (DNA): TGTGCCAGCAGCTCACCCGGGACAGTCCTACAAAAACTGTTTTTT. Amino acids: CASSSPGTVLQKLFF.

The V call is TRBV6-2 or TRBV6-3, the J call TRBJ1-2; 7 positions match TRBD1. J gave up 8 bases and V 5 bases, and 5 bases lay outside the gene matches. Germline CDR1 reads MNHEY; CDR2 reads SVGEGT. The CDR3 covers 12 residues. In DNA, the CDR3 is TGTGCCAGCAGTCGGGACAGCTCGGGCTACACCTTC. This gives the protein CASSRDSSGYTF.

The chain carries TRBV24-1 and TRBJ2-7, with 8 bases matching TRBD2. CDR3 length: 14 amino acids. V shed 4 bases, J shed 7 bases, and the junction held 8 bases outside the gene matches. Per germline, CDR1 KGHDR and CDR2 SFDVKD. The CDR3 nucleotides read TGTGCCACCAGTGACTCCGGGAGGGTCGGGGAGCAGTACTTC. Residues: CATSDSGRVGEQYF.

V and J are TRBV27 and TRBJ2-3, with 8 bases matching TRBD2. The CDR3 runs to 16 residues. V gave up 6 bases and J gave up 2 bases; unmatched junction bases: 10. Germline assignment: CDR1 MNHEY and CDR2 SMNVEV (reference sequence). For the CDR3, the DNA is TGTGCCAGCAGCTCCCCCCTGACTAGCGTCACAGATACGCAGTATTTT. Its protein is CASSSPLTSVTDTQYF.

The V and J genes are TRBV6-2 or TRBV6-3 and TRBJ1-1, with a tentative D call TRBD1 (5 bases). The CDR3 contains 11 residues. Trimming stripped 5 bases from V and 7 bases from J, with 8 bases between. Germline assignment: CDR1 MNHEY and CDR2 SVGEGT. The CDR3 DNA reads TGTGCCAGCAGTCGACAGTTTGAAGCTTTCTTT. Translation gives CASSRQFEAFF.

The gene calls are TRBV21-1 and TRBJ2-2; no DNA check was done on the table's D call, TRBD2. TRBV21-1 is a documented pseudogene. This CDR3 has 16 amino acids. The CDR3 loop is CASSKEDFRRDGELFF. The CDR3 coding sequence is TGTGCCAGCAGCAAAGAGGACTTCAGAAGGGACGGGGAGCTGTTTTTT.

J is TRBJ2-7 and V is TRBV4-3; 7 bases are shared with TRBD2. Trimming took 4 bases from V and 6 from J; bases not matched to a gene: 12. CDR1 and CDR2 from the germline V gene are LGHNA and YSLEER. The CDR3 extends over 15 amino acids. This CDR3 reads CASSPEWGGFGEQYF. As DNA, the CDR3 is TGCGCCAGCAGCCCCGAGTGGGGGGGATTCGGCGAGCAGTACTTC.

The V gene is TRBV28, the J gene TRBJ2-3, with D possibly TRBD2 on 5 matching bases. CDR3 length: 15 residues. Between the trimmed V and J ends, which lost 1 base and 0 bases, there was a span of 8 bases. CDR1 MDHEN and CDR2 SYDVKM come from the germline V gene. The CDR3 sequence: CASSLLGGSTDTQYF. CDR3 in DNA: TGTGCCAGCAGTTTATTAGGCGGGAGCACAGATACGCAGTATTTT.

J is TRBJ1-1 and V is TRBV21-1; the D call of TRBD1 is as the table states it, not checked on the DNA. TRBV21-1 has pseudogene status. CDR3 length: 14 residues. CDR3 sequence reads: CASKPGTVNTEAFF. The CDR3 bases are TGTGCCAGCAAACCCGGGACAGTAAACACTGAAGCTTTCTTT.

The chain links TRBV4-2 to TRBJ1-6, with D unclear. The CDR3 contains 16 residues. From germline, CDR1 is LGHNA and CDR2 YNFKEQ. Trimming left V 4 bases short and J 6 bases short, with 16 bases between. This chain's CDR3 is CASSRDPRLTNSPLHF. The CDR3 DNA sequence: TGTGCCAGCAGCCGAGATCCTAGGCTGACTAATTCACCCCTCCACTTT.

The CDR3 sequence: CASRDRVSGNTIYF. Written as DNA, the CDR3 is TGTGCCAGCAGGGACAGGGTGTCTGGAAACACCATATATTTT. The gene calls are TRBV2 and TRBJ1-3, with 8 bases aligning to TRBD1. J was trimmed by 1 base and V by 6 bases; bases with no gene match: 2. CDR3 length: 14 residues. Looked up from germline, CDR1 is SNHLY and CDR2 is FYNNEI.

Only one count was recorded for this clone. This chain connects TRBV28 to TRBJ1-1; the match to TRBD1 covers 11 bases. V dropped 6 bases and J dropped 6; count of bases not matched to a gene: 9. Germline-derived CDR1 and CDR2 are MDHEN and SYDVKM. The CDR3 has 15 amino acids. CDR3 in DNA: TGTGCCAGCAGGGGGCCGGGACAGGGGGTTTCTGAAGCTTTCTTT. It yields the protein CASRGPGQGVSEAFF.

The chain uses TRBV19 and TRBJ2-7; D is possibly TRBD2 (5 bases). The germline CDR1 and CDR2 sequences are LNHDA and SQIVND (reference sequence). Trimming removed 0 bases from V and 6 bases from J, with 15 bases in between. The CDR3 contains 15 residues. CDR3 sequence: CASSIDPGYFTEQYF. CDR3 DNA: TGTGCCAGTAGTATAGATCCGGGATACTTTACCGAGCAGTACTTC.